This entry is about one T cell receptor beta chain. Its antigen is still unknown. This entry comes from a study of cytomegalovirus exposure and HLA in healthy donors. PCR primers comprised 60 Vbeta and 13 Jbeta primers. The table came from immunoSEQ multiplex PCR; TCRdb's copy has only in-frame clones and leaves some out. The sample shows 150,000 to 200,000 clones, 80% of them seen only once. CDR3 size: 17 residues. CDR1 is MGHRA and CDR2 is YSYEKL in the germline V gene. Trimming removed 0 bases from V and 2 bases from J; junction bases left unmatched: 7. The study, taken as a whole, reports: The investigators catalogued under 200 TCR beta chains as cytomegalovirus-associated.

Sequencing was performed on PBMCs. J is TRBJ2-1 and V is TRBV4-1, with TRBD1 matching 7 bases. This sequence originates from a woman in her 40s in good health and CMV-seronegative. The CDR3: CASSQDWTGSTYNEQFF. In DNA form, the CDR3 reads TGCGCCAGCAGCCAAGACTGGACAGGCTCAACCTACAATGAGCAGTTCTTC.